What follows are 31 T cell receptor beta chains derived from one specimen sequenced in a study of T-cell memory formation after mild COVID-19 (dated by TCRdb to the early 2020s). Libraries were constructed by 5' RACE. Data came from an Illumina NovaSeq 6000. Using fastp trimming at Q25 and MiXCR clonotype assembly, TCRdb reanalyzed the public sequencing data and kept in-frame beta chains. Identical CDR3 proteins give one entry, which carries the most common genes and DNA. This sample is represented by 100,000 or so distinct CDR3 sequences; roughly 11% of them were singletons. The top ten hold approximately 40% of the sample. The sample was PBMCs or a T cell subset sorted from them (not recorded which). The origin of the receptors is a man between 18 and 29 years old who had mild COVID-19 (a few samples of this study predate the infection). The sample titles of this study are shuffled in the database, so cell type and time point are left out; the donor was told from shared clones.

This clonotype was counted a few times. The chain couples TRBV7-9 to TRBJ1-1; a weak D match, TRBD1 (5 bases). Germline lookup yields CDR1 SEHNR and CDR2 FQNEAQ (reference sequence). V was shortened by 8 bases and J by 1 base, with 20 bases between the two germline ends. The CDR3 is made up of 16 amino acids. CDR3 in DNA: TGTGCCAGCCGCCGCATGACTACAGGAAAGAACACTGAAGCTTTCTTT. The encoded protein is CASRRMTTGKNTEAFF. Full variable domain (missing parts from reference TRBV7-9 and TRBJ1-1): DTGVSQNPRHKITKRGQNVTFRCDPISEHNRLYWYRQTLGQGPEFLTYFQNEAQLEKSRLLSDRFSAERPKGSFSTLEIQRTEQGDSAMYLCASRRMTTGKNTEAFFGQGTRLTVV.

This clonotype was seen a few times. J is TRBJ2-3 and V is TRBV29-1; no firm D call. Germline values: CDR1 SQVTM, CDR2 ANQGSEA. V was pared by 4 bases and J by 0 bases, with 17 bases between. CDR3 length: 16 residues. The CDR3 DNA reads TGCAGCGTTGGAAGCCCCCCGCAGGCTAGCACAGATACGCAGTATTTT. It is translated as CSVGSPPQASTDTQYF.

The rearrangement links TRBV6-5 to TRBJ2-3, with 8 positions matching TRBD2. Germline CDR1 MNHEY, CDR2 SVGAGI. There are 16 residues in the CDR3. V gave up 7 bases and J gave up 0 bases; unmatched junction bases: 9. CDR3 DNA: TGTGCCAGCAACTTATGGAGCGGGGGTAGCACAGATACGCAGTATTTT. Protein: CASNLWSGGSTDTQYF.

This clonotype was observed a few times. J is TRBJ1-2 and V is TRBV6-5; TRBD1 agrees at 7 bases. V lost 2 bases, J lost 4 bases, and 7 bases stayed unmatched. This CDR3 comprises 15 residues. Germline values: CDR1 MNHEY, CDR2 SVGAGI. The CDR3 coding sequence is TGTGCCAGCAGTTACCTCGACAGGGAGGCCTATGGCTACACCTTC. Its protein product is CASSYLDREAYGYTF.

This clonotype was detected a few times. This chain connects TRBV27 to TRBJ2-2; D unclear. This CDR3 spans 11 amino acids. Trimming pared 8 bases from V and 6 bases from J, leaving 7 bases between. Per germline, CDR1 MNHEY and CDR2 SMNVEV (reference sequence). The CDR3 sequence: CASLSAGELFF. The CDR3 DNA follows: TGTGCCAGCCTCTCGGCCGGGGAGCTGTTTTTT.

This chain connects TRBV19 to TRBJ1-5; the D gene is possibly TRBD1 (5 bases). CDR1 is LNHDA, CDR2 SQIVND, per germline (reference sequence). This CDR3 has 14 residues. Between the trimmed V and J ends, which lost 6 bases and 10 bases, there was a span of 19 bases. CDR3 protein: CASRGKIPGQPQHF. CDR3 in DNA: TGTGCCAGTAGGGGAAAAATTCCGGGGCAACCCCAGCATTTT.

Only a few counts were recorded for this clonotype. This chain uses TRBV11-2 with TRBJ2-1; no reliable D call. Deletions cut 5 bases from V and 0 bases from J, with 17 bases between. Germline V gene sequence: CDR1 SGHAT, CDR2 FQNNGV. The CDR3 runs to 17 residues. The CDR3, as DNA: TGTGCCAGCAGCCCTGAAACCCTTGAGGCCTCCTACAATGAGCAGTTCTTC. Its translation is CASSPETLEASYNEQFF. The complete variable domain, with remaining parts taken from reference TRBV11-2 and TRBJ2-1, reads EAGVAQSPRYKIIEKRQSVAFWCNPISGHATLYWYQQILGQGPKLLIQFQNNGVVDDSQLPKDRFSAERLKGVDSTLKIQPAKLEDSAVYLCASSPETLEASYNEQFFGPGTRLTVL.

There are many counts of this clonotype. V is TRBV6-5 and J is TRBJ2-5; TRBD1 agrees at 7 bases. The germline V gene encodes CDR1 MNHEY and CDR2 SVGAGI. This CDR3 has 17 amino acids. The V segment lost 5 bases and the J segment 3 bases; nucleotides outside the gene matches: 15. CDR3: CASSHDPPDRSEETQYF. CDR3 coding DNA: TGTGCCAGCAGTCACGACCCTCCGGACAGGTCGGAAGAGACCCAGTACTTC.

The CDR3 spells CASSFRAAGAYEQYF. The CDR3 DNA sequence: TGCGCCAGCAGCTTTCGGGCGGCAGGGGCCTACGAGCAGTACTTC. The chain couples TRBV5-1 to TRBJ2-7, with TRBD1 as a possible D gene (6 bases). V was clipped by 2 bases and J by 2 bases, with 14 bases between them. CDR3 length: 15 amino acids. The germline V gene has CDR1 SGHRS and CDR2 YFSETQ.

This clonotype was recorded a few times. V gene TRBV24-1 combines with J gene TRBJ2-1; D is uncertain. CDR1 KGHDR and CDR2 SFDVKD come from the germline V gene. With 7 bases removed from V and 1 base from J, the gap between germline ends came to 7 bases. The CDR3 runs to 13 residues. CDR3: CATSEFSYNEQFF. The CDR3 DNA follows: TGTGCCACCAGCGAGTTTTCCTACAATGAGCAGTTCTTC.

This clonotype was counted only a few times. The chain recombines TRBV11-2 with TRBJ2-1, with D tentatively TRBD1 (7 bases). The V gene's germline CDR1 is SGHAT and CDR2 FQNNGV. V was cut by 3 bases and J by 10 bases, with 19 bases left in between. The CDR3 consists of 15 residues. CDR3 sequence: CASSLSPGPGGEQFF. CDR3 bases: TGTGCCAGCAGCTTGAGTCCAGGACCAGGGGGGGAGCAGTTCTTC. The full variable domain, completed using reference TRBV11-2 and TRBJ2-1, is EAGVAQSPRYKIIEKRQSVAFWCNPISGHATLYWYQQILGQGPKLLIQFQNNGVVDDSQLPKDRFSAERLKGVDSTLKIQPAKLEDSAVYLCASSLSPGPGGEQFFGPGTRLTVL.

The J gene is TRBJ1-1, the V gene TRBV28; D uncertain. CDR3 length equals 14 residues. Per the germline V gene, CDR1 is MDHEN and CDR2 is SYDVKM. Trimming left V 8 bases short and J 3 bases short, with 16 bases between. CDR3 amino acids: CASGLAVRDTEAFF. The CDR3 DNA sequence: TGTGCCAGCGGACTGGCAGTGCGTGACACTGAAGCTTTCTTT.

This clonotype was observed at least ten times. CDR3 nucleotide sequence: TGCGCCAGCAGCCAGGGACAGGGGACCCGATACGAGCAGTACGTC. Protein sequence: CASSQGQGTRYEQYV. The chain couples TRBV4-1 to TRBJ2-7; 10 nucleotides align to TRBD1. Trimming cost V 3 bases and J 4 bases; bases outside gene matches: 6. This CDR3 has 15 residues. In germline, CDR1 is MGHRA, CDR2 YSYEKL.

This clonotype was counted between two and nine times. The chain joins TRBV2 to TRBJ1-5; no firm D call. CDR3 size: 13 residues. Germline loops: CDR1 SNHLY, CDR2 FYNNEI. V lost 1 base, J lost 6 bases, and 7 bases lay in between. The CDR3, as DNA: TGTGCCAGCAGTGAAGTCAAGGTTCAGCCCCAGCATTTT. Translating gives CASSEVKVQPQHF.

This clonotype was counted only a few times. The rearrangement links TRBV7-9 to TRBJ2-6, with 8 bases matching TRBD1. The CDR3 sequence is 20 residues long. V lost 5 bases, J lost 2 bases, and 17 bases stayed unmatched. From germline, CDR1 is SEHNR and CDR2 FQNEAQ (reference sequence). CDR3 residues: CASSPHGRTGTKPGANVLTF. The CDR3 nucleotides are TGTGCCAGCAGCCCCCACGGAAGGACAGGGACGAAGCCTGGGGCCAACGTCCTGACTTTC.

The table lists this clonotype with a few counts. The chain recombines TRBV12-3 or TRBV12-4 with TRBJ1-1; D is possibly TRBD1 (5 bases). The CDR3 extends over 13 amino acids. The ends were cut back, 5 bases at V and 6 bases at J, with 13 bases in the middle. The CDR3, as DNA: TGTGCCAGCAGTCCCGCGACAGATGCTGAAGCTTTCTTT. Protein sequence: CASSPATDAEAFF.

This clonotype was observed a handful of times. The V and J genes are TRBV6-1 and TRBJ1-2, with D possibly TRBD1 on 5 matching bases. This CDR3 contains 16 residues. Trimming pared 3 bases from V and 2 bases from J, leaving 16 bases between. Germline V gene data show CDR1 as MNHNS and CDR2 as SASEGT. CDR3 loop: CASSDSDIFWNYGYTF. CDR3 nucleotides: TGTGCCAGCAGTGACTCGGACATCTTTTGGAACTATGGCTACACCTTC.

This clonotype was counted between two and nine times. CDR3 in DNA: TGTGCCAGCACCCCAGGGAAGACAGGGGGATGGGATACGCAGTATTTT. This encodes CASTPGKTGGWDTQYF. The chain has TRBV12-3 or TRBV12-4 and TRBJ2-3; TRBD1 matches at 9 bases. V lost 7 bases, J lost 6 bases, and 14 bases stayed unmatched. This CDR3 region has 16 residues.

The chain links TRBV30 to TRBJ2-7; TRBD2 might be the D (5 bases). Trimming left V 2 bases short and J 2 bases short, with 19 bases between. The CDR3 has 16 residues. Germline assignment: CDR1 GTSNPN and CDR2 SVGIG (reference sequence). The CDR3 DNA follows: TGTGCCTGGAGTCGCGACGGAGGCAGGCGGACCTACGAGCAGTACTTC. Protein sequence: CAWSRDGGRRTYEQYF.

The table lists this clonotype with a few counts. For the CDR3, the DNA is TGTGCCAGCAGCCAAGATTTAGCGGGGGGCAGGAATGAGCAGTTCTTC. It encodes CASSQDLAGGRNEQFF. This rearrangement joins TRBV4-2 to TRBJ2-1; 10 positions agree with TRBD2. The CDR3 extends over 16 amino acids. CDR1 is LGHNA and CDR2 is YNFKEQ in the germline V gene. V shed 0 bases, J shed 7 bases, and the junction held 6 bases outside the gene matches.

The chain recombines TRBV5-6 with TRBJ2-1; D not certain. The CDR3 spans 16 residues. V was pared by 0 bases and J by 0 bases, with 10 bases between. Germline values: CDR1 SGHDT, CDR2 YYEEEE. CDR3 sequence (DNA): TGTGCCAGCAGCTTGGCTTTGGTACACTCCTACAATGAGCAGTTCTTC. It specifies CASSLALVHSYNEQFF.

V and J are TRBV7-9 and TRBJ1-5; possibly TRBD1 for D (6 bases). Trimming cost V 5 bases and J 3 bases, with 11 bases left between them. Per the germline V gene, CDR1 is SEHNR and CDR2 is FQNEAQ (reference sequence). This CDR3 has 14 residues. The CDR3 spells CASSPRTANQPQHF. In DNA form, the CDR3 reads TGTGCCAGCAGCCCGCGGACAGCCAATCAGCCCCAGCATTTT. The variable domain in full, completed from reference TRBV7-9 and TRBJ1-5, reads DTGVSQNPRHKITKRGQNVTFRCDPISEHNRLYWYRQTLGQGPEFLTYFQNEAQLEKSRLLSDRFSAERPKGSFSTLEIQRTEQGDSAMYLCASSPRTANQPQHFGDGTRLSIL.

This clonotype occurred a few times. V is TRBV12-3 or TRBV12-4 and J is TRBJ1-2; TRBD1 agrees at 7 bases. Trimming took 4 bases from V and 5 from J; bases not matched to a gene: 10. The CDR3 consists of 15 residues. The CDR3 loop is CASSSQGLGVYGYTF. The CDR3 region has the DNA TGTGCCAGCAGTTCACAGGGGCTCGGTGTTTATGGCTACACCTTC.

This rearrangement joins TRBV12-3 or TRBV12-4 to TRBJ2-3; D call uncertain. The CDR3 extends over 12 amino acids. With 0 bases removed from V and 6 bases from J, the gap between germline ends came to 4 bases. This CDR3 is CASSLAADTQYF. In DNA, the CDR3 is TGTGCCAGCAGTTTAGCTGCGGATACGCAGTATTTT.

This clonotype was detected a few times. V usage is TRBV29-1 and J usage is TRBJ1-1; D possibly corresponds to TRBD1 (5 bases). The CDR3 runs to 14 residues. CDR1 and CDR2 from the germline V gene are SQVTM and ANQGSEA. Deletions cut 0 bases from V and 5 bases from J, with 13 bases between. The CDR3 protein is CSVEDLQDSTEAFF. As DNA, the CDR3 is TGCAGCGTTGAAGACCTACAGGATTCAACTGAAGCTTTCTTT.

This clonotype showed up many times. This rearrangement joins TRBV5-1 to TRBJ2-7; 7 bases line up with TRBD1. The CDR3 extends over 17 amino acids. From germline, CDR1 is SGHRS and CDR2 YFSETQ. V was pared by 3 bases and J by 4 bases, with 16 bases of the junction left unmatched. The CDR3 protein is CASSYRAGTAARYEQYF. In nucleotides, the CDR3 is TGCGCCAGCAGCTACCGGGCCGGGACAGCTGCCAGGTACGAGCAGTACTTC.

This clonotype was counted only a few times. The J gene is TRBJ1-2, the V gene TRBV5-6; TRBD1 aligns across 7 bases. The CDR3 has 14 residues. V dropped 3 bases and J dropped 4; count of bases not matched to a gene: 6. Germline V gene data show CDR1 as SGHDT and CDR2 as YYEEEE. The CDR3 is CASSSQGVGYGYTF. The CDR3 DNA follows: TGTGCCAGCAGCTCGCAGGGGGTGGGCTATGGCTACACCTTC.

This clonotype was picked up a small number of times. The rearrangement joins TRBV7-9 to TRBJ1-2; no definite D call. Trimming left V 5 bases short and J 8 bases short, with 15 bases between. Germline-derived CDR1 and CDR2 are SEHNR and FQNEAQ (reference sequence). This CDR3 contains 13 residues. CDR3 amino acids: CASSVSGLEGYTF. In nucleotides, the CDR3 is TGTGCCAGCAGCGTATCGGGCCTGGAGGGCTACACCTTC.

This clonotype has more than one count but fewer than ten. The J gene is TRBJ1-3, the V gene TRBV15; D uncertain. Per the germline V gene, CDR1 is LNHNV and CDR2 is YYDKDF (reference sequence). This CDR3 contains 15 residues. The ends were cut back, 3 bases at V and 0 bases at J, with 9 bases in the middle. The CDR3 protein is CATSRTFDSGNTIYF. DNA for the CDR3: TGTGCCACCAGCAGGACTTTTGACTCTGGAAACACCATATATTTT.

This clonotype was detected only a few times. The chain uses TRBV4-1 and TRBJ2-5, with D unresolved. This CDR3 is 11 amino acids long. The V end lost 3 bases, the J end lost 7 bases, and 6 bases lay between the germline ends. The V gene's germline CDR1 is MGHRA and CDR2 YSYEKL. In DNA form, the CDR3 reads TGCGCCAGCAGCCATGAAGGGACCCAGTACTTC. Translation gives CASSHEGTQYF.

The V call is TRBV5-8, the J call TRBJ2-3; the D gene is possibly TRBD2 (6 bases). Trimming shortened V by 7 bases and J by 1 base, and 16 bases separated the two germline ends. Germline assignment: CDR1 SGHTS and CDR2 YDEGEE. This CDR3 comprises 15 residues. The DNA for the CDR3 is TGTGCCAGCGGACGGAGGGAGCGGGGCACAGATACGCAGTATTTT. Translation gives CASGRRERGTDTQYF.